This paragraph covers one T cell receptor (beta chain) sequence. The antigen is undetermined. Sample time point: 2014-2015 season, 7 days after vaccination. These data belong to a study of follicular helper T cells after annual influenza vaccination. As for the study in general: Sampling occurred days 0, 7 and 28 after each influenza vaccination.

Unmatched junction bases numbered 7, after V lost 4 bases and J lost 8 bases. The germline gives CDR1 SEHNR, CDR2 FQNEAQ (reference sequence). This CDR3 region has 13 residues. Whole-study findings and limits: ICOS-CD38- cTfh most often held earlier Day 7 ICOS+CD38+ clones.

Here immunoSEQ multiplex PCR was the method, and the copy in TCRdb shows in-frame clones only, minus some. The sample has about 9,800 clones, about 80% seen once. This material consisted of CXCR5- memory CD4+ T cells sorted from blood, taken 7 days after influenza vaccination. This clonotype originated in an adult who received the influenza vaccine. V gene TRBV7-9 combines with J gene TRBJ1-2; 7 bases are shared with TRBD1. The CDR3 loop is CASSSSGGQGYTF. In nucleotides, the CDR3 is TGTGCCAGCAGCTCTTCAGGGGGACAGGGCTACACCTTC. The complete variable domain, with remaining parts taken from reference TRBV7-9 and TRBJ1-2, reads DTGVSQNPRHKITKRGQNVTFRCDPISEHNRLYWYRQTLGQGPEFLTYFQNEAQLEKSRLLSDRFSAERPKGSFSTLEIQRTEQGDSAMYLCASSSSGGQGYTFGSGTRLTVV.